These 23 T cell receptor beta chains share one sample of origin, sequenced in a study of T cell changes during pregnancy in multiple sclerosis. Sequenced by immunoSEQ multiplex PCR; TCRdb stores in-frame clones only, minus some. The sample records under 50,000 clones, around nine tenths being singletons. The starting material was CD4+ T cells from peripheral blood mononuclear cells, obtained in the second trimester of pregnancy. The origin of the receptors is a female donor in good health, enrolled as a control in a pregnancy study.

J is TRBJ1-5 and V is TRBV9; D perhaps matches TRBD1 (5 bases). The CDR3 extends over 14 amino acids. V lost 2 bases, J lost 7 bases, and 13 bases lay in between. Germline CDR1 reads SGDLS; CDR2 reads YYNGEE. The CDR3 is CASSVGGAGQPQHF. The CDR3, as DNA: TGTGCCAGCAGCGTTGGAGGGGCAGGGCAGCCCCAGCATTTT.

The chain carries TRBV2 and TRBJ1-2; D is ambiguous. From germline, CDR1 is SNHLY and CDR2 FYNNEI. CDR3 length: 12 amino acids. Deletions cut 4 bases from V and 4 bases from J, with 7 bases between. CDR3 loop: CASSVVGYGYTF. The CDR3 DNA follows: TGTGCCAGCAGTGTGGTCGGCTATGGCTACACCTTC.

The genes are TRBV5-1 and TRBJ2-7; D is perhaps TRBD1 (6 bases). Germline V gene data show CDR1 as SGHRS and CDR2 as YFSETQ. The CDR3 is 14 residues long. The ends were cut back, 4 bases at V and 2 bases at J, with 13 bases in the middle. CDR3 coding DNA: TGCGCCAGCAGCAGACTGGACAGCACCTACGAGCAGTACTTC. Amino acid sequence: CASSRLDSTYEQYF.

This clone has only one observation. The V gene is TRBV18, the J gene TRBJ1-3, with 9 nucleotides matching TRBD1. Germline V gene sequence: CDR1 KGHSH, CDR2 LQKENI. V lost 7 bases, J lost 0 bases, and 13 bases stayed unmatched. The CDR3 sequence is 18 residues long. For the CDR3, the DNA is TGTGCCAGCTTCCCGAGGGGACAGGGCCCCCACTCTGGAAACACCATATATTTT. Translating it yields CASFPRGQGPHSGNTIYF.

V gene TRBV7-8 combines with J gene TRBJ2-7; a weak D match, TRBD1 (6 bases). V lost 11 bases and J 4 bases, leaving 30 bases between the germline ends. The CDR3 contains 17 residues. Per germline, CDR1 SGHVS and CDR2 FQNEAQ. For the CDR3, the DNA is TGTGCCTGTAGACTGGGGCCACCTCGCGGCGACAGGTACGAGCAGTACTTC. It translates to CACRLGPPRGDRYEQYF.

A word on this clone: One junction end does not reproduce the germline sequence, and a read error may be involved. The CDR3, as DNA: TGTGCTAGCAGCCCCAACAGGGATACCGGGGAGCTGTTTTTT. Translation gives CASSPNRDTGELFF. This chain links TRBV7-7 with TRBJ2-2, with D maybe TRBD1 (6 bases). The CDR3 loop spans 14 amino acids. The germline V gene has CDR1 SSHAT and CDR2 FNYEAQ (reference sequence).

The chain links TRBV4-2 to TRBJ2-3, with D possibly TRBD2 on 7 matching bases. Germline V CDR1 and CDR2: LGHNA, YNFKEQ. This CDR3 spans 16 amino acids. V lost 6 bases and J 5 bases, leaving 21 bases between the germline ends. The CDR3: CASRPSGGGGKDTQYF. The CDR3, as DNA: TGTGCCAGCAGACCCTCGGGGGGAGGGGGGAAAGATACGCAGTATTTT.

As DNA, the CDR3 is TGTGCCAGCAGTGGCCGCTATAGGGCTAGCGGGGGATCACCCTACGAGCAGTACTTC. It is translated as CASSGRYRASGGSPYEQYF. V usage is TRBV6-1 and J usage is TRBJ2-7; 10 nucleotides match TRBD2. The V and J ends lost 4 bases and 2 bases, in that order; junction bases with no gene match: 17. CDR1 is MNHNS, CDR2 SASEGT, per germline. The CDR3 is 19 amino acids.

This sequence joins TRBV13 and TRBJ1-2, with a weak D call TRBD1 (6 bases). The CDR3 has 13 residues. The V gene's germline CDR1 is PRHDT and CDR2 FYEKMQ (reference sequence). Deletions cut 3 bases from V and 7 bases from J, with 12 bases between. In DNA, the CDR3 is TGTGCCAGCAGCTTCTACAGGGTTCCTGGCTACACCTTC. Protein product: CASSFYRVPGYTF.

The chain links TRBV7-3 to TRBJ2-7; no reliable D call. Trimming pared 2 bases from V and 5 bases from J, leaving 13 bases between. Germline V CDR1 and CDR2: SGHTA, FQGTGA. The CDR3 sequence is 14 residues long. As DNA, the CDR3 is TGTGCCAGCAGCTTACTAGGCCCAGTCCACGAGCAGTACTTC. This gives the protein CASSLLGPVHEQYF.

The gene calls are TRBV7-2 and TRBJ1-2, with D possibly being TRBD1 (5 bases). V was pared by 1 base and J by 10 bases, with 19 bases between. Germline CDR1 is SGHTA and CDR2 is FQGNSA. CDR3 length: 15 amino acids. CDR3 sequence (DNA): TGTGCCAGCAGCTTAGATTTGGCAGGGCGTTTCACCTACACCTTC. Translation: CASSLDLAGRFTYTF.

The chain couples TRBV9 to TRBJ1-1; TRBD1 is a possible D gene (5 bases). This CDR3 comprises 13 residues. V gave up 6 bases and J gave up 4 bases, with 13 bases separating them. From germline, CDR1 is SGDLS and CDR2 YYNGEE. The CDR3 DNA sequence: TGTGCCAGCACCTCTGACAGAGGCACTGAAGCTTTCTTT. Its translation is CASTSDRGTEAFF. The full variable domain, in which reference TRBV9 and TRBJ1-1 provide the parts outside the CDR3, is DSGVTQTPKHLITATGQRVTLRCSPRSGDLSVYWYQQSLDQGLQFLIQYYNGEERAKGNILERFSAQQFPDLHSELNLSSLELGDSALYFCASTSDRGTEAFFGQGTRLTVV.

The chain uses TRBV7-2 and TRBJ2-7, with 8 bases that match TRBD1. Germline-derived CDR1 and CDR2 are SGHTA and FQGNSA. Germline trimming cut 3 bases from V and 5 bases from J; bases unmatched to any gene: 3. This CDR3 is 13 amino acids long. CDR3 residues: CASSFRDRNEQYF. CDR3 sequence (DNA): TGTGCCAGCAGCTTCCGGGACAGGAACGAGCAGTACTTC. Based on the CDR3 plus reference TRBV7-2 and TRBJ2-7, the full variable domain is GAGVSQSPSNKVTEKGKDVELRCDPISGHTALYWYRQSLGQGLEFLIYFQGNSAPDKSGLPSDRFSAERTGGSVSTLTIQRTQQEDSAVYLCASSFRDRNEQYFGPGTRLTVT.

The chain uses TRBV11-1 and TRBJ1-4, with D possibly being TRBD1 (6 bases). Germline-derived CDR1 and CDR2 are SGHAT and FQDESV (reference sequence). The CDR3 is 15 residues long. Deletions cut 4 bases from V and 6 bases from J, with 15 bases between. The CDR3 spells CASSSRQDFDEKLFF. The CDR3, as DNA: TGTGCCAGCAGCTCCAGACAGGATTTTGATGAAAAACTGTTTTTT.

The chain links TRBV4-2 to TRBJ2-3; 10 nucleotides agree with TRBD2. This CDR3 region has 18 residues. The ends lost 0 bases at V and 2 bases at J; junction bases unmatched: 8. Germline V gene lookup returns CDR1 LGHNA and CDR2 YNFKEQ. The CDR3 spells CASSQEGAGGPVTDTQYF. The CDR3, as DNA: TGTGCCAGCAGCCAAGAGGGAGCGGGGGGGCCTGTCACAGATACGCAGTATTTT.

The chain has TRBV27 and TRBJ1-6; maybe TRBD1 (6 bases). Germline V CDR1 and CDR2: MNHEY, SMNVEV (reference sequence). The CDR3 has 15 amino acids. V lost 7 bases and J 9 bases, leaving 19 bases between the germline ends. The CDR3 loop is CASTPGTRKGSPLHF. CDR3 DNA sequence: TGTGCCAGCACTCCCGGGACACGGAAAGGTTCACCCCTCCACTTT.

The rearrangement joins TRBV9 to TRBJ2-2; 7 bases map to TRBD2. The junction had 5 bases not matched to a gene; V was cut back by 1 base and J by 5 bases. CDR1 SGDLS and CDR2 YYNGEE come from the germline V gene. This CDR3 has 15 amino acids. The CDR3 sequence is CASSVTQLATGELFF. As DNA, the CDR3 is TGTGCCAGCAGCGTAACCCAACTAGCGACCGGGGAGCTGTTTTTT. The whole variable domain, remainder taken from reference TRBV9 and TRBJ2-2, is DSGVTQTPKHLITATGQRVTLRCSPRSGDLSVYWYQQSLDQGLQFLIQYYNGEERAKGNILERFSAQQFPDLHSELNLSSLELGDSALYFCASSVTQLATGELFFGEGSRLTVL.

J is TRBJ1-1 and V is TRBV9, with a tentative D call TRBD1 (5 bases). The CDR3 covers 14 residues. V lost 0 bases and J 5 bases, leaving 11 bases between the germline ends. Germline V CDR1 and CDR2: SGDLS, YYNGEE. The CDR3 nucleotides read TGTGCCAGCAGCGTAGGTCAGGGCTCAACTGAAGCTTTCTTT. This translates into CASSVGQGSTEAFF. Based on the CDR3 plus reference TRBV9 and TRBJ1-1, the full variable domain is DSGVTQTPKHLITATGQRVTLRCSPRSGDLSVYWYQQSLDQGLQFLIQYYNGEERAKGNILERFSAQQFPDLHSELNLSSLELGDSALYFCASSVGQGSTEAFFGQGTRLTVV.

This clone was recorded many times. V usage is TRBV20-1 and J usage is TRBJ1-1; D gene uncertain. The CDR3 covers 10 residues. Looked up from germline, CDR1 is DFQATT and CDR2 is SNEGSKA (reference sequence). V was clipped by 3 bases and J by 6 bases, with 5 bases between them. The CDR3 reads CSASTAEAFF. CDR3 nucleotides: TGCAGTGCTAGTACGGCTGAAGCTTTCTTT.

V and J are TRBV7-9 and TRBJ1-2, with D possibly matching TRBD1 (5 bases). The germline CDR1 and CDR2 sequences are SEHNR and FQNEAQ (reference sequence). The CDR3 contains 14 residues. With 5 bases removed from V and 8 bases from J, the gap between germline ends came to 18 bases. CDR3 DNA: TGTGCCAGCAGCGATACCCCAGGGTACGGAGGCTACACCTTC. The encoded protein is CASSDTPGYGGYTF.

This sequence joins TRBV30 and TRBJ1-2, with D tentatively TRBD1 (5 bases). The germline CDR1 and CDR2 sequences are GTSNPN and SVGIG (reference sequence). The CDR3 is 14 residues long. Trimming took off 4 bases at V and 3 bases at J, with 15 bases between the two ends. CDR3 in DNA: TGTGCCTGGACGGTGGGGGGGGACGACTATGGCTACACCTTC. Encoded protein: CAWTVGGDDYGYTF.

The chain joins TRBV5-6 to TRBJ1-5, with TRBD1 matching 12 bases. Trimming took 4 bases from V and 7 from J; bases not matched to a gene: 0. Germline lookup yields CDR1 SGHDT and CDR2 YYEEEE. This CDR3 is built from 13 residues. The CDR3 sequence is CASSGTGGQPQHF. CDR3 bases: TGTGCCAGCAGCGGGACAGGGGGCCAGCCCCAGCATTTT. Full variable domain (outside the CDR3, taken from reference TRBV5-6 and TRBJ1-5): DAGVTQSPTHLIKTRGQQVTLRCSPKSGHDTVSWYQQALGQGPQFIFQYYEEEERQRGNFPDRFSGHQFPNYSSELNVNALLLGDSALYLCASSGTGGQPQHFGDGTRLSIL.

The CDR3 nucleotides read TGTGCCAGCCTTCGGGGGATAAGCTCCTACGAGCAGTACTTC. Translation: CASLRGISSYEQYF. The chain has TRBV2 and TRBJ2-7; D perhaps matches TRBD2 (6 bases). V shed 8 bases and J shed 0 bases, with 14 bases lying between them. The CDR3 spans 14 residues. CDR1 and CDR2 (germline): SNHLY, FYNNEI.